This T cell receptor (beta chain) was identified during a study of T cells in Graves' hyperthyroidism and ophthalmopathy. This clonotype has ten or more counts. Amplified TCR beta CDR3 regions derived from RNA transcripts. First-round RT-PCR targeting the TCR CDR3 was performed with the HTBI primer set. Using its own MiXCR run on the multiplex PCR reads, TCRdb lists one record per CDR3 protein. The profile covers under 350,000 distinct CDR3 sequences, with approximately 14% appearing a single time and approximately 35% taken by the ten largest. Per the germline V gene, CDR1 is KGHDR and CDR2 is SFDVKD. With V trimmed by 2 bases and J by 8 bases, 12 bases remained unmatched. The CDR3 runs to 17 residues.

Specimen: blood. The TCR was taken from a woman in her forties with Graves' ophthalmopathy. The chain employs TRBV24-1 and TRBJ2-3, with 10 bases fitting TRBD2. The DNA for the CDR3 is TGTGCCACCAGTGATTCTGCGAGCGGGGGGGCCATTGGTACGCAGTATTTT. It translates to CATSDSASGGAIGTQYF.